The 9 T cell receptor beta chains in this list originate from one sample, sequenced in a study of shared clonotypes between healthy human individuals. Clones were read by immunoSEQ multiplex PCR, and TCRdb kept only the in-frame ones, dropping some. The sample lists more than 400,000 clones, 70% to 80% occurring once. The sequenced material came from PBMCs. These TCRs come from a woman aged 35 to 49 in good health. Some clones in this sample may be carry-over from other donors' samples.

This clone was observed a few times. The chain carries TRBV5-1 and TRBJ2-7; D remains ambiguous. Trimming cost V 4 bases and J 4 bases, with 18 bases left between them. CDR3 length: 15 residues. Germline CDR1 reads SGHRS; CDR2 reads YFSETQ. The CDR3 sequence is CASSPDLGRRYEQYF. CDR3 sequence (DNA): TGCGCCAGCAGCCCGGACCTAGGAAGAAGGTACGAGCAGTACTTC. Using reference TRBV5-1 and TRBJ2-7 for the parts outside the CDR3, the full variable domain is KAGVTQTPRYLIKTRGQQVTLSCSPISGHRSVSWYQQTPGQGLQFLFEYFSETQRNKGNFPGRFSGRQFSNSRSEMNVSTLELGDSALYLCASSPDLGRRYEQYFGPGTRLTVT.

CDR3 sequence: CASSEPNTEAFF. CDR3 coding DNA: TGCGCCAGCAGCGAACCGAACACTGAAGCTTTCTTT. The rearrangement uses TRBV5-1 and TRBJ1-1; D is ambiguous. CDR1 and CDR2 (germline): SGHRS, YFSETQ. V was trimmed by 4 bases and J by 1 base, leaving 5 bases between them. The CDR3 has 12 residues. Full variable domain (outside the CDR3, taken from reference TRBV5-1 and TRBJ1-1): KAGVTQTPRYLIKTRGQQVTLSCSPISGHRSVSWYQQTPGQGLQFLFEYFSETQRNKGNFPGRFSGRQFSNSRSEMNVSTLELGDSALYLCASSEPNTEAFFGQGTRLTVV.

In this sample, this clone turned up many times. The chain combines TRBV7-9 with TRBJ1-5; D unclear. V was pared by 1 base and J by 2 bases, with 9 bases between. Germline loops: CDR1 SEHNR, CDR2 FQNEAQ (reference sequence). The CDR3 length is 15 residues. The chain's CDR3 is CASSLDGSGNQPQHF. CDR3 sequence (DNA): TGTGCCAGCAGCTTAGATGGTTCCGGCAATCAGCCCCAGCATTTT. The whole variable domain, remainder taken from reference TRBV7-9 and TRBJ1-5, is DTGVSQNPRHKITKRGQNVTFRCDPISEHNRLYWYRQTLGQGPEFLTYFQNEAQLEKSRLLSDRFSAERPKGSFSTLEIQRTEQGDSAMYLCASSLDGSGNQPQHFGDGTRLSIL.

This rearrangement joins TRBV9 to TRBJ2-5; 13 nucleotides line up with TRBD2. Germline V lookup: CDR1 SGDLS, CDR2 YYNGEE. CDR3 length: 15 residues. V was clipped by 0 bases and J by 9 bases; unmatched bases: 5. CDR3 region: CASSVGTSGRASQYF. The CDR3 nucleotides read TGTGCCAGCAGCGTAGGTACTAGCGGGAGGGCCTCCCAGTACTTC.

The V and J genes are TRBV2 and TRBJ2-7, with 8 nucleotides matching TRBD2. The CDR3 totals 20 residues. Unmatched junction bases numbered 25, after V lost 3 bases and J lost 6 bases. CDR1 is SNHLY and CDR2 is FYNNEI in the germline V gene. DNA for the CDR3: TGTGCCAGCAGTGAGGAGGTGTGGACTAGCACTGGCGGGGGTACCCCCGAGCAGTACTTC. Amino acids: CASSEEVWTSTGGGTPEQYF.

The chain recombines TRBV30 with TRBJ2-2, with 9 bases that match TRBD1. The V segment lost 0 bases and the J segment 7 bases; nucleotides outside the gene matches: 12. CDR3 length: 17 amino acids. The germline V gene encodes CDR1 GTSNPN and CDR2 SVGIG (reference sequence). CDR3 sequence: CAWSVYPGTGLGGELFF. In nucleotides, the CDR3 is TGTGCCTGGAGTGTTTATCCCGGGACAGGGTTGGGCGGGGAGCTGTTTTTT.

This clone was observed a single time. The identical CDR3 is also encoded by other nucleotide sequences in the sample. The CDR3 region is CASSYQETQYF. The CDR3 DNA reads TGCGCCAGCAGCTATCAAGAGACCCAGTACTTC. This chain links TRBV5-1 with TRBJ2-5; D call uncertain. The CDR3 totals 11 residues. CDR1 and CDR2 (germline): SGHRS, YFSETQ. Trimming removed 3 bases from V and 2 bases from J, with 2 bases in between.

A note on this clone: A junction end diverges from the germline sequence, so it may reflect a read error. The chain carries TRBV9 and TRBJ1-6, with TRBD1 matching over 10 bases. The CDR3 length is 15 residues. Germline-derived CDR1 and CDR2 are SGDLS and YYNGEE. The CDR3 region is CASIVEGTGVSPLHF. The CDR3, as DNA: TGTGCCAGCATCGTAGAGGGGACAGGGGTATCACCCCTCCACTTT.

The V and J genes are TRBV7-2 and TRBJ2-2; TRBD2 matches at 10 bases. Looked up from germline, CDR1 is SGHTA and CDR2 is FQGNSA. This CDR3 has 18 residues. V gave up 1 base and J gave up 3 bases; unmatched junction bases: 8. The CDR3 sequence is CASSLGLAGVRDTGELFF. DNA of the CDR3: TGTGCCAGCAGCTTAGGGCTAGCGGGAGTGAGGGACACCGGGGAGCTGTTTTTT.